Described below is a single T cell receptor (beta chain) sequence and its context. The junction had 10 bases not matched to a gene; V was cut back by 5 bases and J by 10 bases. Germline V gene sequence: CDR1 SEHNR, CDR2 FQNEAQ (reference sequence). This CDR3 comprises 16 residues. 60 Vbeta and 13 Jbeta primers were used in PCR. Produced via immunoSEQ multiplex PCR; TCRdb's table is partial and in-frame only. The repertoire holds 120,000 to 150,000 clones, approximately 84% seen once, with roughly 1.9% in the top ten. The data stem from a study of cytomegalovirus exposure and HLA in healthy donors. This TCR came from a woman between 40 and 55 years old in good health and CMV-seronegative. The sample consisted of PBMCs. The chain links TRBV7-9 to TRBJ2-1; 14 bases line up with TRBD2. CDR3 amino acids: CASSDPGLAGVYEQFF. In DNA, the CDR3 is TGTGCCAGCAGCGACCCGGGACTAGCGGGAGTGTACGAGCAGTTCTTC.